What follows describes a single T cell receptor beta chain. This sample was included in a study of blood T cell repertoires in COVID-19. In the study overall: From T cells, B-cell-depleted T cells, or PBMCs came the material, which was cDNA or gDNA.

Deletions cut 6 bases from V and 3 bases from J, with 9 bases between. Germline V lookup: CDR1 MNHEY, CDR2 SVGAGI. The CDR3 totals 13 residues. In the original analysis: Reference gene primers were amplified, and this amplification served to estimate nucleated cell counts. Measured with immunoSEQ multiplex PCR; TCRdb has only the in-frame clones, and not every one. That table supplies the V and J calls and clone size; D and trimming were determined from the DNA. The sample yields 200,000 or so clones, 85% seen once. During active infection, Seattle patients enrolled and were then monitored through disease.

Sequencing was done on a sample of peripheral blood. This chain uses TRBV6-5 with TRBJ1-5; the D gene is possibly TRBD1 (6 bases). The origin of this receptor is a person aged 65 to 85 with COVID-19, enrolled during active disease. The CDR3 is CASRDSPNQPQHF. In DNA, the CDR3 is TGTGCCAGCAGGGACAGTCCCAATCAGCCCCAGCATTTT.